This passage covers 21 T cell receptor beta chains from one sample sequenced in a study of blood T cell repertoires in COVID-19. Sequenced by immunoSEQ multiplex PCR; TCRdb stores in-frame clones only, minus some. The sample lists 310,000 or so clones, 88% occurring once. Sequencing used peripheral blood. The source of these receptors is a woman aged 25 to 39 with COVID-19, enrolled during active disease.

The CDR3 nucleotides read TGCGCCAGCAGCCCTCAGGGACAGGGTGACGAGCAGTACTTC. Protein sequence: CASSPQGQGDEQYF. This rearrangement joins TRBV5-1 to TRBJ2-7, with TRBD1 matching 9 bases. This CDR3 region has 14 residues. Germline assignment: CDR1 SGHRS and CDR2 YFSETQ. V gave up 4 bases and J gave up 5 bases; unmatched junction bases: 7.

The J gene is TRBJ2-7, the V gene TRBV27; 12 bases line up with TRBD2. V lost 3 bases, J lost 7 bases, and 7 bases stayed unmatched. This CDR3 spans 15 amino acids. Germline V CDR1 and CDR2: MNHEY, SMNVEV (reference sequence). CDR3 sequence (DNA): TGTGCCAGCAGTTTTCTAGCGGGAGGGCCGGGAGAGCAGTACTTC. It is translated as CASSFLAGGPGEQYF.

The V and J genes are TRBV20-1 and TRBJ2-1, with 13 nucleotides matching TRBD2. The length of the CDR3 is 16 residues. Germline CDR1 and CDR2: DFQATT and SNEGSKA (reference sequence). V lost 3 bases and J lost 2; bases outside the gene matches: 4. The CDR3 DNA sequence: TGCAGTGCTAGTTTCACTAGCGGGAGGGCCTACAATGAGCAGTTCTTC. Protein sequence: CSASFTSGRAYNEQFF.

This clone was found once. J is TRBJ2-2 and V is TRBV5-1; D is undetermined. The CDR3 totals 14 residues. Germline CDR1 SGHRS, CDR2 YFSETQ. Trimming removed 0 bases from V and 8 bases from J, with 11 bases in between. The CDR3 sequence: CASSLGPSVGELFF. CDR3 sequence (DNA): TGCGCCAGCAGCTTGGGCCCTTCGGTAGGGGAGCTGTTTTTT.

The chain joins TRBV9 to TRBJ2-7; unclear D gene. CDR3 length: 16 amino acids. The ends were cut back, 0 bases at V and 0 bases at J, with 13 bases in the middle. Germline V lookup: CDR1 SGDLS, CDR2 YYNGEE. CDR3 amino acids: CASSVEAAARSYEQYF. CDR3 DNA sequence: TGTGCCAGCAGCGTAGAGGCGGCAGCCCGCTCCTACGAGCAGTACTTC.

The rearrangement joins TRBV11-2 to TRBJ1-1, with D possibly being TRBD1 (6 bases). The CDR3 runs 15 residues. Germline V CDR1 and CDR2: SGHAT, FQNNGV. Between the trimmed V and J ends, which lost 1 base and 3 bases, there was a span of 12 bases. CDR3 bases: TGTGCCAGCAGCTTAGCCTTCAGGGGTGACACTGAAGCTTTCTTT. Residues: CASSLAFRGDTEAFF. The variable domain in full, completed from reference TRBV11-2 and TRBJ1-1, reads EAGVAQSPRYKIIEKRQSVAFWCNPISGHATLYWYQQILGQGPKLLIQFQNNGVVDDSQLPKDRFSAERLKGVDSTLKIQPAKLEDSAVYLCASSLAFRGDTEAFFGQGTRLTVV.

V gene TRBV25-1 combines with J gene TRBJ2-2; possible D gene TRBD2, 6 bases. This CDR3 spans 16 amino acids. The germline V and J ends were trimmed by 4 bases and 6 bases, with 18 bases remaining between them. The germline V gene has CDR1 MGHDK and CDR2 SYGVNS. The CDR3 region has the DNA TGTGCCAGCAGTGTCGGCGGGGCCGCAACGGCCGGGGAGCTGTTTTTT. It specifies CASSVGGAATAGELFF.

This clone has only one observation. This chain uses TRBV6-5 with TRBJ2-7, with 9 bases fitting TRBD2. CDR1 MNHEY and CDR2 SVGAGI come from the germline V gene. J lost 3 bases, V lost 7 bases, and 7 bases had no gene match. The CDR3 is 14 residues long. The CDR3 bases are TGTGCCAGCAATCGCGCTAGCGGGATCTACGAGCAGTACTTC. As protein: CASNRASGIYEQYF.

The V and J genes are TRBV19 and TRBJ2-7; tentatively, D is TRBD2 (5 bases). The CDR3 has 15 amino acids. The V end was cut by 1 base, the J end by 4 bases, with 14 bases between. Germline assignment: CDR1 LNHDA and CDR2 SQIVND (reference sequence). The CDR3 DNA is TGTGCCAGTAGTATAGCGGCTCAGTCGGGATACGAGCAGTACTTC. It translates to CASSIAAQSGYEQYF.

The V call is TRBV28, the J call TRBJ1-6; weak D call: TRBD1 (6 bases). This CDR3 comprises 12 residues. The V gene's germline CDR1 is MDHEN and CDR2 SYDVKM. V was cut by 10 bases and J by 5 bases, with 9 bases left in between. As DNA, the CDR3 is TGTGCCAACCAGGGGAATAATTCACCCCTCCACTTT. Translated, it gives CANQGNNSPLHF.

The rearrangement links TRBV6-4 to TRBJ2-1; 10 bases are shared with TRBD2. V shed 8 bases, J shed 9 bases, and the junction held 13 bases outside the gene matches. CDR1 is MRHNA, CDR2 SNTAGT, per germline. The CDR3 runs 15 residues. CDR3 DNA sequence: TGTGCCAGCTCGGCCGGGACTAGCGACGTTGGTGAGCAGTTCTTC. This sequence encodes CASSAGTSDVGEQFF.

Written as DNA, the CDR3 is TGTGCCAGTAGCCTCCGGGAGCACTCTGGAAACACCATATATTTT. Translated, it gives CASSLREHSGNTIYF. The chain links TRBV19 to TRBJ1-3; D is uncertain. CDR3 size: 15 residues. Germline V lookup: CDR1 LNHDA, CDR2 SQIVND (reference sequence). With 6 bases removed from V and 0 bases from J, the gap between germline ends came to 12 bases.

This chain connects TRBV2 to TRBJ1-1, with 9 bases that match TRBD1. Per the germline V gene, CDR1 is SNHLY and CDR2 is FYNNEI. The CDR3 is made up of 15 amino acids. Trimming took 6 bases from V and 0 from J; bases not matched to a gene: 5. CDR3 sequence reads: CASRAGQGLNTEAFF. CDR3 sequence (DNA): TGTGCCAGCAGAGCTGGACAGGGGTTGAACACTGAAGCTTTCTTT.

The chain couples TRBV29-1 to TRBJ1-2; 9 bases are shared with TRBD1. V lost 7 bases to trimming and J lost 4 bases; unmatched junction nucleotides: 7. Per the germline V gene, CDR1 is SQVTM and CDR2 is ANQGSEA. The CDR3 has 13 amino acids. The CDR3 DNA reads as TGCAGCGCCCCGTCGGGACAGGGCTATGGCTACACCTTC. It specifies CSAPSGQGYGYTF.

This chain connects TRBV29-1 to TRBJ1-4; 8 nucleotides agree with TRBD1. The CDR3 extends over 13 amino acids. The trim removed 6 bases at V and 5 bases at J, leaving 5 bases unmatched. Germline V lookup: CDR1 SQVTM, CDR2 ANQGSEA. Here the CDR3 reads CSVSGGSNEKLFF. The CDR3 bases are TGCAGCGTCTCAGGGGGCAGCAATGAAAAACTGTTTTTT.

The genes are TRBV28 and TRBJ2-1; TRBD2 agrees at 8 bases. V was pared by 6 bases and J by 6 bases, with 7 bases of the junction left unmatched. This CDR3 comprises 14 residues. Per the germline V gene, CDR1 is MDHEN and CDR2 is SYDVKM. The DNA of the CDR3 is TGTGCCAGCAGGGAGGCGGGAGGATCCAATGAGCAGTTCTTC. Translating it yields CASREAGGSNEQFF.

The CDR3: CASSTRQGAVGNTIYF. CDR3 nucleotide sequence: TGCGCCAGCAGCACCAGACAGGGCGCGGTGGGTAACACCATATATTTT. V gene TRBV5-1 combines with J gene TRBJ1-3; 7 nucleotides line up with TRBD1. The CDR3 loop spans 16 amino acids. The germline V gene has CDR1 SGHRS and CDR2 YFSETQ. Germline trimming cut 4 bases from V and 7 bases from J; bases unmatched to any gene: 14.

The gene calls are TRBV7-8 and TRBJ2-1, with D maybe TRBD2 (6 bases). CDR1 and CDR2 from the germline V gene are SGHVS and FQNEAQ. Trimming shortened V by 7 bases and J by 4 bases, and 20 bases separated the two germline ends. The CDR3 is made up of 16 amino acids. CDR3 sequence reads: CASIMGVREPYNEQFF. The CDR3 DNA sequence: TGTGCCAGCATTATGGGGGTCCGGGAGCCGTACAATGAGCAGTTCTTC.

This clone has a single count. The CDR3 DNA follows: TGTGCCAGCAGCCCCCAGGGAGGCAATTCACCCCTCCACTTT. Translated, it gives CASSPQGGNSPLHF. The rearrangement links TRBV7-2 to TRBJ1-6, with D possibly TRBD1 on 5 matching bases. Germline-derived CDR1 and CDR2 are SGHTA and FQGNSA. The CDR3 runs to 14 residues. V was shortened by 5 bases and J by 7 bases, with 12 bases between the two germline ends.

CDR3 nucleotide sequence: TGCGCCAGCAGTGATCTAGCGGTTAACAATGAGCAGTTCTTC. Its translation: CASSDLAVNNEQFF. The V gene is TRBV10-1, the J gene TRBJ2-1; 7 positions agree with TRBD2. The CDR3 contains 14 residues. Per germline, CDR1 WNHNN and CDR2 SYGVQD (reference sequence). The V segment lost 3 bases and the J segment 5 bases; nucleotides outside the gene matches: 4.

This chain links TRBV5-4 with TRBJ1-1, with D unclear. V lost 0 bases to trimming and J lost 1 base, with 10 bases between them. CDR1 SGHNT and CDR2 YYREEE come from the germline V gene (reference sequence). This CDR3 contains 15 residues. DNA for the CDR3: TGTGCCAGCAGCTTGGATCCGACTGCGAACACTGAAGCTTTCTTT. Translating it yields CASSLDPTANTEAFF.